This TCR beta chain was recorded in a study of vaccination and CD4 T cells after COVID-19. In the study overall: The stimulus for the cells was overlapping spike peptides derived from SARS-CoV-2, HCoV-NL63, HCoV-OC43 and HCoV-229E.

The treatment here: approximately 9-day PBMC culture with coronavirus spike peptide pools or control peptides (ViraFEST assay). Antigen-specific T cells were expanded with peptide pools by ViraFEST, and TCRs were then sequenced. Fresh IL-2 medium was used to replace half of the medium on days 3 and 7. This clonotype came up a few times. Its antigen is still unknown. Oncomine TCR Beta short-read sequencing was applied to DNA from cultured CD4+ T cells. TCRdb fed the PCR reads into MiXCR, producing one record per CDR3 protein. The sample lists over 15,000 distinct CDR3 sequences; roughly 76% were seen once. The CDR3 loop spans 14 amino acids. Trimming took 2 bases from V and 4 from J, leaving 9 bases between them. CDR1 is MNHEY and CDR2 is SVGEGT in the germline V gene. The study, taken as a whole, reports: Relatively few convalescent patients and no early post-infection timepoints were analyzed.

The V call is TRBV6-2 or TRBV6-3, the J call TRBJ1-5; no clear D. Sequencing used CD4+ T cells from blood, cultured in vitro. The sequence was obtained from a human donor who had recovered from COVID-19. The CDR3 reads CASSYRRGNQPQHF. The CDR3 coding sequence is TGTGCCAGCAGTTACCGGCGCGGGAATCAGCCCCAGCATTTT.